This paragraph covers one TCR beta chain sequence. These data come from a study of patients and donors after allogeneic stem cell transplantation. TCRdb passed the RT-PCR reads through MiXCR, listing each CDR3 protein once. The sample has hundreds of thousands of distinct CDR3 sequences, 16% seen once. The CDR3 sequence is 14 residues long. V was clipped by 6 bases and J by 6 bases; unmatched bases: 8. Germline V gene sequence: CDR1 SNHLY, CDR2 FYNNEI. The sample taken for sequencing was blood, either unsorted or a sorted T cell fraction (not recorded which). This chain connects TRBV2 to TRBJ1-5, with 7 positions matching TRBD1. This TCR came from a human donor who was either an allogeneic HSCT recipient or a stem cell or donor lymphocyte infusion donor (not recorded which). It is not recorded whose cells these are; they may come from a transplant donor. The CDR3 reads CASRETGIGQPQHF. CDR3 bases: TGTGCCAGCAGAGAGACAGGGATAGGTCAGCCCCAGCATTTT.